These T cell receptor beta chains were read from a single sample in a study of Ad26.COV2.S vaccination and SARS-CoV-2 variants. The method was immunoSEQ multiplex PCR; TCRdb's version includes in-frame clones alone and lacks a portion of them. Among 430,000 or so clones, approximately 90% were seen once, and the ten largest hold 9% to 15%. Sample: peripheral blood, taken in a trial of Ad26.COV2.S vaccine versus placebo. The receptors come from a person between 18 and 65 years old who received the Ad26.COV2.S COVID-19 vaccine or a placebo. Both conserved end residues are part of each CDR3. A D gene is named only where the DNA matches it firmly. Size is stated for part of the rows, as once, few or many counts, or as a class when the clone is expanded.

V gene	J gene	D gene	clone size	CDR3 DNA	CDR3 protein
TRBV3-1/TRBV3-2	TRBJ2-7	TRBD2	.	TGTGCCAGCAGCCAAGGGACTAGCGGGAGATTTAACTACGAGCAGTACTTC	CASSQGTSGRFNYEQYF
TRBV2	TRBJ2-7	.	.	TGTGCCAGCAGTGACAGCGGGTGGGACTCCTACGAGCAGTACTTC	CASSDSGWDSYEQYF
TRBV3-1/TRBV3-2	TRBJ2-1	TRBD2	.	TGTGCCAGCAGCCAAGAGGGACTAGCGGGACTGCAGTTCTTC	CASSQEGLAGLQFF
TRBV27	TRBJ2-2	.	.	TGTGCCAGCAGTTTCACAGAGACCGGGGAGCTGTTTTTT	CASSFTETGELFF
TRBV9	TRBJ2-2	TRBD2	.	TGTGCCAGCAGCGCAGCTGAAGCGGGAAACACCGGGGAGCTGTTTTTT	CASSAAEAGNTGELFF
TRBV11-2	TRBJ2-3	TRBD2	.	TGTGCCAGCAGCTTACTGGCGGGAGGCACAGATACGCAGTATTTT	CASSLLAGGTDTQYF
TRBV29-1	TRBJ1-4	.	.	TGCAGCGTTATTTCAACTAATGAAAAACTGTTTTTT	CSVISTNEKLFF
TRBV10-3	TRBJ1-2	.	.	TGTGCCATCAGTGAGTCGATAGGGTTTAACTATGGCTACACCTTC	CAISESIGFNYGYTF
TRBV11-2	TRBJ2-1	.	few	TGTGCCAGCAGCTTAGGAGCTAGCTTTTTGTACAATGAGCAGTTCTTC	CASSLGASFLYNEQFF
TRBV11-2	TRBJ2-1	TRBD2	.	TGTGCCAGCAGCTTATGGGGTAGCGGGAGGGTTAGTGAGCAGTTCTTC	CASSLWGSGRVSEQFF
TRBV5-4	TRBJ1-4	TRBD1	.	TGTGCCAGCAGCTCCCGACAGGGCGCAGGTGAAAAACTGTTTTTT	CASSSRQGAGEKLFF
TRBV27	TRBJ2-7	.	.	TGTGCCAGCAGTTTATCGGCGGGATACGAGCAGTACTTC	CASSLSAGYEQYF
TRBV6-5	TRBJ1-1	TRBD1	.	TGTGCCAGCAGCCTCCAGGGGGGCCCGAACACTGAAGCTTTCTTT	CASSLQGGPNTEAFF
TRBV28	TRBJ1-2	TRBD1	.	TGTGCCGTACAGGGGCCCGACTATGGCTACACCTTC	CAVQGPDYGYTF
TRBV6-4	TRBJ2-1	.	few	TGTGCCAGCAGTGACTCGGCAGAGTACAATGAGCAGTTCTTC	CASSDSAEYNEQFF
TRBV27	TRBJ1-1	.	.	TGTGCCAGCTCGCCTCAGGGGCAGAACACTGAAGCTTTCTTT	CASSPQGQNTEAFF
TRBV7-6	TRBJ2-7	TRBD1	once	TGTGCCAGCAGCGTCTCGCCTCAGGGGGTTAAGTACGAGCAGTACTTC	CASSVSPQGVKYEQYF
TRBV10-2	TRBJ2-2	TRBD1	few	TGCGCCGGTACAGGGGTTGTAACCGGGGAGCTGTTTTTT	CAGTGVVTGELFF
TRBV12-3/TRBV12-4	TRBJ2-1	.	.	TGTGCCTCTGTTCGTTACAATGAGCAGTTCTTC	CASVRYNEQFF
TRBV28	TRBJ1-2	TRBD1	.	TGTGCCAGCAGACAGAGGACAGGGTGGGGCTACACCTTC	CASRQRTGWGYTF
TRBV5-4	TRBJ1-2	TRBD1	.	TGTGCCAGCAGCTGGACAGGGGGCAACGGCGACTACACCTTC	CASSWTGGNGDYTF
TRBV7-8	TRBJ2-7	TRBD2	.	TGTGCCAGCAGCTTAAGGGAGGGCTCCTACGAGCAGTACTTC	CASSLREGSYEQYF
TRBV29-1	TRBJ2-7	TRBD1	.	TGCAGCGTCCGGGGTGGGACAGGGGCCTACGAGCAGTACTTC	CSVRGGTGAYEQYF
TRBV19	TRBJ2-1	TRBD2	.	TGTGCCAGCACGACTAGCGGAGCCTACAATGAGCAGTTCTTC	CASTTSGAYNEQFF
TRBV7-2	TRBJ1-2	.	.	TGTGCCAGCAGCCCCACTTCGGGGGGAGGCTACACCTTC	CASSPTSGGGYTF
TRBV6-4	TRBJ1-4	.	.	TGTGCCAGCAGTGACGCTAGGAGGGTGGGGCCTAAGAAACTGTTTTTT	CASSDARRVGPKKLFF
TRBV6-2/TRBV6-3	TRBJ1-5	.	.	TGTGCCAGCAGTTACTCGGTCGCGATAGCTGACAATAGCAATCAGCCCCAGCATTTT	CASSYSVAIADNSNQPQHF
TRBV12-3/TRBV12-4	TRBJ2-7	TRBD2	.	TGTGCCAGCAGGACTAGCGGGAGGGACGAGCAGTACTTC	CASRTSGRDEQYF
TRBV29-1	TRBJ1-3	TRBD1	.	TGCAGCGTTTATTCGACAGGGGCTGGAAACACCATATATTTT	CSVYSTGAGNTIYF
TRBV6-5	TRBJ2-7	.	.	TGTGCCAGCAGTTACTCGGGGTTCGGGAGCATTTACGAGCAGTACTTC	CASSYSGFGSIYEQYF
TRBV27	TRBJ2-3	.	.	TGTGCCAGCAGTTTACTTGGCGATACGCAGTATTTT	CASSLLGDTQYF
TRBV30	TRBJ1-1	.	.	TGTGCCTGCTCAGAAACTGAAGCTTTCTTT	CACSETEAFF
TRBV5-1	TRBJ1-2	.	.	TGCGCCAGCAGCCCAGGGCCCACCTTGGATGGCTACACCTTC	CASSPGPTLDGYTF
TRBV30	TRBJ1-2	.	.	TGTGCCTGGAGTGTACGAAAAGAGAACTATGGCTACACCTTC	CAWSVRKENYGYTF
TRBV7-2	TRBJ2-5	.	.	TGTGCCAGCAGCTTAGTTTCAGAGACCCAGTACTTC	CASSLVSETQYF
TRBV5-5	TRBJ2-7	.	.	TGTGCCAGCAGCCCCCTAGGGGGGCAGGGTGGGTACGAGCAGTACTTC	CASSPLGGQGGYEQYF
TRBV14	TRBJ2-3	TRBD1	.	TGTGCCAGCAGCCCCCGACAGGGCCTCACAGATACGCAGTATTTT	CASSPRQGLTDTQYF
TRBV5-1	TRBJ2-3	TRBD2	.	TGCGCCAGCAGCTCCTATCTAGCGGGAGTCGATACGCAGTATTTT	CASSSYLAGVDTQYF
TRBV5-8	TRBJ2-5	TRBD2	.	TGTGCCAGCAGCGGTGGGGGACTAGCTGCAGAGACCCAGTACTTC	CASSGGGLAAETQYF
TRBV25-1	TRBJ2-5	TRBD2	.	TGTGCGTCGGTAGCGGGAGGGCCGGAGACCCAGTACTTC	CASVAGGPETQYF
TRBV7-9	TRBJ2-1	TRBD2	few	TGTGCCAGCAGCTGGGCCAGCGGGAGGGACTCCTACAATGAGCAGTTCTTC	CASSWASGRDSYNEQFF
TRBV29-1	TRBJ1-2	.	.	TGCAGCGTTGAGACAGGAACCTATGGCTACACCTTC	CSVETGTYGYTF
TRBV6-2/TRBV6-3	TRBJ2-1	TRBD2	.	TGTGCCAGCAGTTACTCGAGGGCTAGCGGGACCAACAATGAGCAGTTCTTC	CASSYSRASGTNNEQFF
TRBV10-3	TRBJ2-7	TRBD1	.	TGTGCCATCAGTGAGTCTCGCCCACAGGGGGCATACGAGCAGTACTTC	CAISESRPQGAYEQYF
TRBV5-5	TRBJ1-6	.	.	TGTGCCAGCAGTCTTGAGGCCGGTTCACCCCTCCACTTT	CASSLEAGSPLHF
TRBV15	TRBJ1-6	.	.	TGTGCCACCAGCAGAGACGTTTATTCACCCCTCCACTTT	CATSRDVYSPLHF
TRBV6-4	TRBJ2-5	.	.	TGTGCCAGCAGTGAAACCTTGGGGGGCCAGGAGACCCAGTACTTC	CASSETLGGQETQYF
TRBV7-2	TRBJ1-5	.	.	TGTGCCAGCAGCTTAGTCAGGGAACAGCCCCAGCATTTT	CASSLVREQPQHF
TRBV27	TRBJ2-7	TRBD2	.	TGTGCCAGCAGCCAACTAGCGGGAGCCTACGAGCAGTACTTC	CASSQLAGAYEQYF
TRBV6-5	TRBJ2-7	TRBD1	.	TGTGCCAGCAAAACCCGGGACAGCTCCTACGAGCAGTACTTC	CASKTRDSSYEQYF